The entry below gives a single T cell receptor (beta chain) sequence along with its context. The antigen remains unidentified. The data are from a study of shared clonotypes between healthy human individuals. General observations from the study: A few donors had about 5% of their naive CD4 clonotypes in common. The study's rarefaction showed incomplete sorted-subset sequencing despite large depth. The study sampled only blood, and tissue repertoires likely differ.

Some clones are missing from TCRdb's copy, which holds only in-frame ones; the method was immunoSEQ multiplex PCR. The data hold about 2.5 million clones, with 85% to 95% observed a single time. Germline CDR1 reads SGHAT; CDR2 reads FQNNGV. The V end lost 3 bases, the J end lost 0 bases, and 3 bases lay between the germline ends. CDR3 length: 12 amino acids. This rearrangement joins TRBV11-2 to TRBJ2-7; D is ambiguous. The sample comprised naive CD4+ T cells from PBMCs. Subset in this sample: CD45RA+ positively selected. The clonotype originates from a man between 18 and 35 years old in good health. Some clones in this sample may be carry-over from other donors' samples. DNA of the CDR3: TGTGCCAGCAGCTTCCTCTCCTACGAGCAGTACTTC. It yields the protein CASSFLSYEQYF.